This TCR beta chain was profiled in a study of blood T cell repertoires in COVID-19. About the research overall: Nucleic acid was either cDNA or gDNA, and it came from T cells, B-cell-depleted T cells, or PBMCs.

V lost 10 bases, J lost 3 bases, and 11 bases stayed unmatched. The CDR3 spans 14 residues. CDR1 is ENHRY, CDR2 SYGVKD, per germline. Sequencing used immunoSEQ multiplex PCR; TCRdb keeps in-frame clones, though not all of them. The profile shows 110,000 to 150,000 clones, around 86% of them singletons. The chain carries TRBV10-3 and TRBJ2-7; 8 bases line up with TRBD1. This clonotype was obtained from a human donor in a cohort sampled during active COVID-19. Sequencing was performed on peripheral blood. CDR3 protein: CATLGQGEIYEQYF. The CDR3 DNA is TGTGCCACCCTTGGACAGGGCGAGATCTACGAGCAGTACTTC.